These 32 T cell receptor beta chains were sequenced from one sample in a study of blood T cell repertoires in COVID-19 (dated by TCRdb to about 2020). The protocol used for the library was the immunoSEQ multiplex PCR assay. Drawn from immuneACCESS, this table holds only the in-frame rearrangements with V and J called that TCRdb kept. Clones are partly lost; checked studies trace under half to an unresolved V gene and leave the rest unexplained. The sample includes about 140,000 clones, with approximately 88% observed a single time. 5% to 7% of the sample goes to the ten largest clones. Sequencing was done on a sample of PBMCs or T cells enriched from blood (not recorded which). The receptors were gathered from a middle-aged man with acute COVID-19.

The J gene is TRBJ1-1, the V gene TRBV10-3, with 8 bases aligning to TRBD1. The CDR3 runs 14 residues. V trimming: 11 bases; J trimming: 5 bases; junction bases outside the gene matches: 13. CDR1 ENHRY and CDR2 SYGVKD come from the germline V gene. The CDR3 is CAAQGAREQTEAFF. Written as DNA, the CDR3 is TGTGCCGCGCAGGGGGCCAGGGAGCAGACTGAAGCTTTCTTT.

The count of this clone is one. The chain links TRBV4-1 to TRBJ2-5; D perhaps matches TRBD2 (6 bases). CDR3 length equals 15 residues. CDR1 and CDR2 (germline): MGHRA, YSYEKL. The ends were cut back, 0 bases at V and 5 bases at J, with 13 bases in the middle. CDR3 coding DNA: TGCGCCAGCAGCCAAGACATAGCAGGGAGGGAGACCCAGTACTTC. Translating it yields CASSQDIAGRETQYF.

CDR3 amino acids: CASSLRPGGKDTQYF. CDR3 DNA sequence: TGTGCCAGCAGCTTGAGACCGGGAGGGAAAGATACGCAGTATTTT. This chain connects TRBV5-6 to TRBJ2-3, with 8 bases lining up with TRBD2. The trim removed 1 base at V and 5 bases at J, leaving 6 bases unmatched. Germline V lookup: CDR1 SGHDT, CDR2 YYEEEE. This CDR3 has 15 amino acids.

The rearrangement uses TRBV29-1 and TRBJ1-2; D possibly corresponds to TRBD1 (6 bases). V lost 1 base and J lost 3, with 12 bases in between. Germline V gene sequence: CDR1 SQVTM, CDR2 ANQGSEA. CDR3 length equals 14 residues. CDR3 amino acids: CSVEGRGRDYGYTF. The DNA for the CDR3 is TGCAGCGTTGAAGGCAGGGGTCGGGACTATGGCTACACCTTC.

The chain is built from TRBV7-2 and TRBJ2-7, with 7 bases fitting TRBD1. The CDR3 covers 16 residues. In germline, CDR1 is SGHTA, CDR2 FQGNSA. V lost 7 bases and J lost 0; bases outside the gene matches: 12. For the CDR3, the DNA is TGTGCCAGCACCCTAAGGGGGCGGGCCGACTCCTACGAGCAGTACTTC. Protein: CASTLRGRADSYEQYF.

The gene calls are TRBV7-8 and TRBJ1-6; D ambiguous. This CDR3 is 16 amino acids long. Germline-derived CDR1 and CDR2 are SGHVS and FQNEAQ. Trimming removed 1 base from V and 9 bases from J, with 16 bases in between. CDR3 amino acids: CASSLESSRAGSPLHF. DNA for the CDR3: TGTGCCAGCAGCTTAGAATCGTCAAGGGCGGGTTCACCCCTCCACTTT.

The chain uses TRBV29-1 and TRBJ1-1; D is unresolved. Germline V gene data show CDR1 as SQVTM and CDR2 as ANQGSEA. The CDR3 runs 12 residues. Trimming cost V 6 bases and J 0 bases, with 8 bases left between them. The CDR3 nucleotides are TGCAGCGTCGTTAGATTGAACACTGAAGCTTTCTTT. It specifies CSVVRLNTEAFF. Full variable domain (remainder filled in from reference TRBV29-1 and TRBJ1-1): SAVISQKPSRDICQRGTSLTIQCQVDSQVTMMFWYRQQPGQSLTLIATANQGSEATYESGFVIDKFPISRPNLTFSTLTVSNMSPEDSSIYLCSVVRLNTEAFFGQGTRLTVV.

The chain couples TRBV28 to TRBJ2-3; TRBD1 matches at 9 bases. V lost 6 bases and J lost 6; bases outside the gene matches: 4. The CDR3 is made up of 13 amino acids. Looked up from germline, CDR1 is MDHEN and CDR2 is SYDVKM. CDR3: CASRTGGEDTQYF. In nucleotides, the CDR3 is TGTGCCAGCAGAACAGGGGGCGAGGATACGCAGTATTTT.

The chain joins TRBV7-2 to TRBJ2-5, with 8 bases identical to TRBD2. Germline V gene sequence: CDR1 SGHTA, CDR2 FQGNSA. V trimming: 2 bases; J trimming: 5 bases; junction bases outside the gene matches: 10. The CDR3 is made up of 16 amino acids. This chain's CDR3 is CASSLIGSGSGETQYF. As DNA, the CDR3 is TGTGCCAGCAGCTTAATTGGGAGCGGGAGTGGGGAGACCCAGTACTTC. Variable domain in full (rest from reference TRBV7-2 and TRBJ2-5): GAGVSQSPSNKVTEKGKDVELRCDPISGHTALYWYRQSLGQGLEFLIYFQGNSAPDKSGLPSDRFSAERTGGSVSTLTIQRTQQEDSAVYLCASSLIGSGSGETQYFGPGTRLLVL.

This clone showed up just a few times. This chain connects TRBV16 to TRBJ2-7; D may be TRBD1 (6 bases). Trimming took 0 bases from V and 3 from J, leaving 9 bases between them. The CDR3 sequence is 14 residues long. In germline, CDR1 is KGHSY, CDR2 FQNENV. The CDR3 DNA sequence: TGTGCCAGCAGCCAATCGGGGGCCAGCTACGAGCAGTACTTC. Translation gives CASSQSGASYEQYF.

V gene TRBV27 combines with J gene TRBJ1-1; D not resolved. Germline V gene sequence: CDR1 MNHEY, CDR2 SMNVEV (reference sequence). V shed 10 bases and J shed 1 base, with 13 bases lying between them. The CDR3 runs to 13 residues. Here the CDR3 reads CATQAGRNTEAFF. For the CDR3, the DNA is TGTGCCACCCAAGCGGGCAGGAACACTGAAGCTTTCTTT.

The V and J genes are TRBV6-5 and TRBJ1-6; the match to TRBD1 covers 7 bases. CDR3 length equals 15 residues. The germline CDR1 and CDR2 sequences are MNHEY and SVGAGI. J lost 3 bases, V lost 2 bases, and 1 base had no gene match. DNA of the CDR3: TGTGCCAGCAGTTACAGGACAGGCTATAATTCACCCCTCCACTTT. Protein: CASSYRTGYNSPLHF.

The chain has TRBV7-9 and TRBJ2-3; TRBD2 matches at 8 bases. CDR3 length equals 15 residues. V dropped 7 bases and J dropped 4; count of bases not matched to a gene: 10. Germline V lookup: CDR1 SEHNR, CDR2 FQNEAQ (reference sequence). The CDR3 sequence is CASTVRAGDPDTQYF. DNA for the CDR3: TGTGCCAGCACCGTAAGAGCGGGAGACCCAGATACGCAGTATTTT. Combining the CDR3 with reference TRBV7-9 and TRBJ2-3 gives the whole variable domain DTGVSQNPRHKITKRGQNVTFRCDPISEHNRLYWYRQTLGQGPEFLTYFQNEAQLEKSRLLSDRFSAERPKGSFSTLEIQRTEQGDSAMYLCASTVRAGDPDTQYFGPGTRLTVL.

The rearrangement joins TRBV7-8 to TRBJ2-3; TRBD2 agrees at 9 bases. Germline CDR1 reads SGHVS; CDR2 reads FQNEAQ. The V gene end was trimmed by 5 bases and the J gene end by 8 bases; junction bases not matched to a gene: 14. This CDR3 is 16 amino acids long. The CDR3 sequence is CASSHIIAGELITQYF. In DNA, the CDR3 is TGTGCCAGCAGCCATATAATAGCGGGGGAGCTGATTACGCAGTATTTT.

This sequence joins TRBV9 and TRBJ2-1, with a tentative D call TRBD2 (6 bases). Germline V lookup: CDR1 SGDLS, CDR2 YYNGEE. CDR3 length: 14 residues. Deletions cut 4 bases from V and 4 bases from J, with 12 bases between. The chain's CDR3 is CASSMRLGYNEQFF. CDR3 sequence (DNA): TGTGCCAGCAGCATGAGACTAGGGTACAATGAGCAGTTCTTC.

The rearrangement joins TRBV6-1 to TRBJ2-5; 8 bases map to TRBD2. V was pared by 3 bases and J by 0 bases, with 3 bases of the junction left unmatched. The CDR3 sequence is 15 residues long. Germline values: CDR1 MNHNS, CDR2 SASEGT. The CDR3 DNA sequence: TGTGCCAGCAGTGAGCTAGCGGGCGACCAAGAGACCCAGTACTTC. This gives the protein CASSELAGDQETQYF.

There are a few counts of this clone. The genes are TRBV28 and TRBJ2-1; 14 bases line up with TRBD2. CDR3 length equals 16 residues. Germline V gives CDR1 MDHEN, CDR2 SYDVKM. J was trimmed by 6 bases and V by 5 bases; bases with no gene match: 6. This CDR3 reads CASSRGGLAGANEQFF. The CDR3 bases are TGTGCCAGCAGTAGAGGGGGACTAGCGGGGGCCAATGAGCAGTTCTTC.

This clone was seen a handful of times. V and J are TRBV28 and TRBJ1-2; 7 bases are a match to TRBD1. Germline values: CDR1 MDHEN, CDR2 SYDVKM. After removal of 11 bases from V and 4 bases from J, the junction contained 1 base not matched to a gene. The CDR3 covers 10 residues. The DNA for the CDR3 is TGTGCCGGGGACAGCTATGGCTACACCTTC. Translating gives CAGDSYGYTF.

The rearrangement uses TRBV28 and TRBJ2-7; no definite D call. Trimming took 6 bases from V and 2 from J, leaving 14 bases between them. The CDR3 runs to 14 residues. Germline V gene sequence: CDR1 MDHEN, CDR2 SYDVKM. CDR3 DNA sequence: TGTGCCAGCAGCCCCCACGCACAGACCTACGAGCAGTACTTC. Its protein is CASSPHAQTYEQYF.

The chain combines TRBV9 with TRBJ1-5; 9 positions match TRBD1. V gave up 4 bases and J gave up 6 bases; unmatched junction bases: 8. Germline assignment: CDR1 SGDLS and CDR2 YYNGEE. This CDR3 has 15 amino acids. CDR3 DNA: TGTGCCAGCAGCTCCGGGACAGGGCGGACTCAGCCCCAGCATTTT. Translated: CASSSGTGRTQPQHF.

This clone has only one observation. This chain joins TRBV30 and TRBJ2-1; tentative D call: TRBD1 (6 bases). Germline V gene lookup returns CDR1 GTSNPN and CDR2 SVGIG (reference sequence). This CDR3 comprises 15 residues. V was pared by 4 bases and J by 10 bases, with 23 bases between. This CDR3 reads CAWNTIGLPQGEQFF. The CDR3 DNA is TGTGCCTGGAATACGATCGGCCTTCCCCAGGGGGAGCAGTTCTTC.

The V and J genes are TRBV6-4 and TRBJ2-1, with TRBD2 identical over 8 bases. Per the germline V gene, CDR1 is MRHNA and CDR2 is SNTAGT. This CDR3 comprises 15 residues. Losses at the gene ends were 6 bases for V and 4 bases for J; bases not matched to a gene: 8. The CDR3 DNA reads TGTGCCAGCAGCGAAGCGGGAGACAGGTACAATGAGCAGTTCTTC. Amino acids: CASSEAGDRYNEQFF.

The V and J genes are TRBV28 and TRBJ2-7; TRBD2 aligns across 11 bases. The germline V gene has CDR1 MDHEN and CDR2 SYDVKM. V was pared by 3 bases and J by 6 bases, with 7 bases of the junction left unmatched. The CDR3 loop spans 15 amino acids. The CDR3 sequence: CASSLETSGSGEQYF. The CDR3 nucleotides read TGTGCCAGCAGTTTGGAAACTAGCGGGAGTGGCGAGCAGTACTTC. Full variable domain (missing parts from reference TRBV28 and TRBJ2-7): DVKVTQSSRYLVKRTGEKVFLECVQDMDHENMFWYRQDPGLGLRLIYFSYDVKMKEKGDIPEGYSVSREKKERFSLILESASTNQTSMYLCASSLETSGSGEQYFGPGTRLTVT.

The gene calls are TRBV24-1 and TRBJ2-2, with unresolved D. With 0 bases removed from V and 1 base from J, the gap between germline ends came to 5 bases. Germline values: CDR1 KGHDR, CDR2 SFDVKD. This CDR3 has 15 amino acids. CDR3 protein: CATSDLHRNTGELFF. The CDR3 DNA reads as TGTGCCACCAGTGATTTGCACAGGAACACCGGGGAGCTGTTTTTT.

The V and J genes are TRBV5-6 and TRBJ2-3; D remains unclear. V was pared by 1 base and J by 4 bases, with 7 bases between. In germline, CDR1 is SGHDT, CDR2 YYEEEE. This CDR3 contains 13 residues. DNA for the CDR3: TGTGCCAGCAGCTTGTTCTCGGCAGATACGCAGTATTTT. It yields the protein CASSLFSADTQYF.

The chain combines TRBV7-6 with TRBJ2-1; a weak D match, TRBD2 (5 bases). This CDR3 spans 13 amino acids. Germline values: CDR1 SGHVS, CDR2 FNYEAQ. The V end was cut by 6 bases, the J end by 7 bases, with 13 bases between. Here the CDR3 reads CASSLPPGNEQFF. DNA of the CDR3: TGTGCCAGCAGTTTACCACCGGGGAATGAGCAGTTCTTC.

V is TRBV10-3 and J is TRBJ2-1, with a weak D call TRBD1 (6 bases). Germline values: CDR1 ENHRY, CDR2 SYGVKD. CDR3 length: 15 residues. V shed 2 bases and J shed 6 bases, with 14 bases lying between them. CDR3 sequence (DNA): TGTGCCATCAGTGAGCCCTCGACAGGTCGCAATGAGCAGTTCTTC. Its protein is CAISEPSTGRNEQFF.

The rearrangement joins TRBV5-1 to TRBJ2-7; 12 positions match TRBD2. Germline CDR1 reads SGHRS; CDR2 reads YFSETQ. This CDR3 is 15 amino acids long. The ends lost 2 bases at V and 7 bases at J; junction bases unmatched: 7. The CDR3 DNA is TGCGCCAGCAGCTTACGGACTAGCGGGGATAGAGAGCAGTACTTC. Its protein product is CASSLRTSGDREQYF. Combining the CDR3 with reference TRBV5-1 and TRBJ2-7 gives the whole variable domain KAGVTQTPRYLIKTRGQQVTLSCSPISGHRSVSWYQQTPGQGLQFLFEYFSETQRNKGNFPGRFSGRQFSNSRSEMNVSTLELGDSALYLCASSLRTSGDREQYFGPGTRLTVT.

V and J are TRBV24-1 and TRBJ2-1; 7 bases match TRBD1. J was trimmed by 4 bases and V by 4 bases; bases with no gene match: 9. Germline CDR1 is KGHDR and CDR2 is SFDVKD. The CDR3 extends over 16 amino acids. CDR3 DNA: TGTGCCACCAGTGACACTACCCGACAGGGATACAATGAGCAGTTCTTC. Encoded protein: CATSDTTRQGYNEQFF.

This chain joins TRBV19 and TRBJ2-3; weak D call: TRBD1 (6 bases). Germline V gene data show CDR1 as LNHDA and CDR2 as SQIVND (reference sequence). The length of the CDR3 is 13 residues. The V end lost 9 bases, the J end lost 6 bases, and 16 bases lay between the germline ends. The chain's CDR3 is CASTGIRLDTQYF. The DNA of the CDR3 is TGTGCCAGCACAGGGATTCGATTGGATACGCAGTATTTT.

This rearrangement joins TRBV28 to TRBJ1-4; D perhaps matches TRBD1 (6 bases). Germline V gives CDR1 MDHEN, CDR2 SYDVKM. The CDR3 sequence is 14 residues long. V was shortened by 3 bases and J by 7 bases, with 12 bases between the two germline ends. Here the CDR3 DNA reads TGTGCCAGCAGTTTGTCAGGGGCCGTTGAAAAACTGTTTTTT. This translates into CASSLSGAVEKLFF.

The CDR3 nucleotides read TGTGCCTGGAGCCTCGGACAGCGGTCGGACACCATATATTTT. It yields the protein CAWSLGQRSDTIYF. The chain couples TRBV30 to TRBJ1-3; D might be TRBD1 (6 bases). Looked up from germline, CDR1 is GTSNPN and CDR2 is SVGIG (reference sequence). CDR3 length: 14 amino acids. V shed 3 bases and J shed 8 bases, with 17 bases lying between them. Full variable domain (rest looked up from reference TRBV30 and TRBJ1-3): SQTIHQWPATLVQPVGSPLSLECTVEGTSNPNLYWYRQAAGRGLQLLFYSVGIGQISSEVPQNLSASRPQDRQFILSSKKLLLSDSGFYLCAWSLGQRSDTIYFGEGSWLTVV.